This entry lists 29 T cell receptor beta chains sequenced from one sample in a study of post-analysis software for immune sequencing data. Study-level results: TRBV5-6, TRBV5-1 and TRBV20-1 were among four to six TRBV segments more frequent in patients than controls.

Libraries were made from TCR beta cDNA, and they carried unique molecular identifiers. From the PCR reads, TCRdb called clonotypes with MiXCR, one entry per CDR3 protein. The sample yields 600,000 to 700,000 distinct CDR3 sequences, 55% to 60% seen once. No antigen is known for these receptors. The sequencing sample was made of blood. The receptors were sampled from a girl aged 2 to 10 with multiple sclerosis.

J is TRBJ2-3 and V is TRBV15, with TRBD2 identical over 15 bases. Looked up from germline, CDR1 is LNHNV and CDR2 is YYDKDF (reference sequence). V was pared by 2 bases and J by 10 bases, with 7 bases of the junction left unmatched. There are 16 residues in the CDR3. Here the CDR3 reads CATSRRGLAGGPAQYF. The CDR3 coding sequence is TGTGCCACCAGCAGAAGAGGACTAGCGGGGGGGCCGGCGCAGTATTTT.

This clonotype appeared a few times. The chain joins TRBV5-5 to TRBJ2-4, with a weak D call TRBD1 (6 bases). The J call is doubtful: the DNA matches TRBJ2-7 better. Germline assignment: CDR1 SGHKS and CDR2 YYEKEE (reference sequence). This CDR3 region has 13 residues. CDR3 residues: CASSLQGFHEQYF. In nucleotides, the CDR3 is TGTGCCAGCAGCCTCCAGGGGTTCCACGAGCAGTACTTC.

This chain connects TRBV9 to TRBJ1-4, with D possibly matching TRBD1 (5 bases). V lost 1 base, J lost 7 bases, and 17 bases lay in between. Germline V gives CDR1 SGDLS, CDR2 YYNGEE. This CDR3 is built from 16 residues. This chain's CDR3 is CASSVKGGAGIEKLFF. CDR3 bases: TGTGCCAGCAGCGTAAAAGGCGGGGCCGGAATTGAAAAACTGTTTTTT.

The chain couples TRBV6-5 to TRBJ2-5; D gene ambiguous. The closer fit of TRBJ2-7 to the DNA end suggests the J call may be wrong. Germline V gene sequence: CDR1 MNHEY, CDR2 SVGAGI. The CDR3 has 12 residues. CDR3 sequence (DNA): TGTGCCAGCAAGAAACATTCGGGCGAGCAGTACTTC. Translating gives CASKKHSGEQYF.

The V gene is TRBV6-1, the J gene TRBJ2-3; D ambiguous. Germline lookup yields CDR1 MNHNS and CDR2 SASEGT. This CDR3 is 14 amino acids long. V lost 2 bases to trimming and J lost 2 bases, with 8 bases between them. For the CDR3, the DNA is TGTGCCAGCAGTGAACGGTCAGACACAGATACGCAGTATTTT. It encodes CASSERSDTDTQYF.

V gene TRBV5-1 combines with J gene TRBJ2-1, with D tentatively TRBD1 or TRBD2 (6 bases each). Germline CDR1 reads SGHRS; CDR2 reads YFSETQ. This CDR3 has 13 amino acids. V was cut by 0 bases and J by 14 bases, with 15 bases left in between. The CDR3 DNA reads as TGCGCCAGCAGCTTGGAAGGGGGGACTCCTAAGTTCTTC. Translated: CASSLEGGTPKFF. The whole variable domain, remainder taken from reference TRBV5-1 and TRBJ2-1, is KAGVTQTPRYLIKTRGQQVTLSCSPISGHRSVSWYQQTPGQGLQFLFEYFSETQRNKGNFPGRFSGRQFSNSRSEMNVSTLELGDSALYLCASSLEGGTPKFFGPGTRLTVL.

This clonotype turned up a few times. This rearrangement joins TRBV29-1 to TRBJ2-7; D is perhaps TRBD1 (7 bases). There are 11 residues in the CDR3. Germline-derived CDR1 and CDR2 are SQVTM and ANQGSEA. V was pared by 6 bases and J by 7 bases, with 13 bases between. The CDR3 loop is CSVYQGGEQYF. For the CDR3, the DNA is TGCAGCGTATACCAGGGGGGAGAGCAGTACTTC.

The genes are TRBV29-1 and TRBJ2-1; the match to TRBD2 covers 10 bases. The CDR3 loop spans 14 amino acids. V was clipped by 5 bases and J by 5 bases; unmatched bases: 6. Germline lookup yields CDR1 SQVTM and CDR2 ANQGSEA. CDR3 protein: CSVYERGGHNEQFF. The CDR3 region has the DNA TGCAGCGTTTATGAGCGGGGGGGCCACAATGAGCAGTTCTTC.

This clonotype was seen a handful of times. V and J are TRBV20-1 and TRBJ2-5, with no clear D. V dropped 1 base and J dropped 1 base, with 13 bases sitting between them. The CDR3 is 15 residues long. Germline values: CDR1 DFQATT, CDR2 SNEGSKA (reference sequence). The chain's CDR3 is CSARGRLVGQETQYF. DNA for the CDR3: TGCAGTGCTAGAGGACGGTTGGTAGGCCAAGAGACCCAGTACTTC.

The chain links TRBV5-1 to TRBJ2-4; 12 bases agree with TRBD2. CDR1 is SGHRS and CDR2 is YFSETQ in the germline V gene. V trimming: 5 bases; J trimming: 5 bases; junction bases outside the gene matches: 5. This CDR3 is 15 amino acids long. The CDR3 DNA sequence: TGCGCCAGCAGTTTTGGACTAGCGGGGCAAAACATTCAGTACTTC. This translates into CASSFGLAGQNIQYF.

The rearrangement uses TRBV5-1 and TRBJ2-1; D possibly corresponds to TRBD2 (5 bases). Germline V gene lookup returns CDR1 SGHRS and CDR2 YFSETQ. Trimming stripped 3 bases from V and 15 bases from J, with 16 bases between. This CDR3 has 12 residues. The CDR3 region has the DNA TGCGCCAGCAGCTCACTAGGGAAGCAGGTGTTCTTC. It translates to CASSSLGKQVFF.

The V gene is TRBV30, the J gene TRBJ2-1, with 9 nucleotides matching TRBD1. The CDR3 is 11 amino acids. Germline V CDR1 and CDR2: GTSNPN, SVGIG (reference sequence). With 1 base clipped from V and 15 bases from J, the junction kept 4 bases outside the gene matches. The CDR3 here is CAWSEGGQGFF. As DNA, the CDR3 is TGTGCCTGGAGTGAAGGGGGACAGGGGTTCTTC.

This clonotype was seen once. The CDR3 sequence is CAISGTADYGYTF. DNA for the CDR3: TGTGCCATCAGCGGGACAGCCGACTATGGCTACACCTTC. This sequence joins TRBV10-3 and TRBJ1-2; TRBD1 matches at 7 bases. The CDR3 has 13 residues. CDR1 and CDR2 from the germline V gene are ENHRY and SYGVKD. With V trimmed by 6 bases and J by 3 bases, 4 bases remained unmatched.

This chain connects TRBV7-9 to TRBJ2-3; 7 bases are a match to TRBD2. This CDR3 is built from 17 residues. Germline CDR1 reads SEHNR; CDR2 reads FQNEAQ (reference sequence). The ends lost 3 bases at V and 0 bases at J; junction bases unmatched: 9. The CDR3 coding sequence is TGTGCCAGCAGCTTTTTGGCGGGAGCGATCAGCACAGATACGCAGTATTTT. This codes for CASSFLAGAISTDTQYF.

This clonotype has just a few counts. The V gene is TRBV29-1, the J gene TRBJ2-7; TRBD1 is a possible D gene (6 bases). Germline V CDR1 and CDR2: SQVTM, ANQGSEA. The V end was cut by 6 bases, the J end by 3 bases, with 15 bases between. This CDR3 contains 13 residues. CDR3 bases: TGCAGCGTCGGCCGGGACATTGACTACGAGCAGTACTTC. Translated: CSVGRDIDYEQYF.

The chain couples TRBV20-1 to TRBJ2-3; a possible D gene is TRBD1 (7 bases). The CDR3 is 15 amino acids. Germline CDR1 DFQATT, CDR2 SNEGSKA (reference sequence). V dropped 6 bases and J dropped 2 bases, with 18 bases sitting between them. DNA of the CDR3: TGCAGTGCCCCAAAGCAGGGGGGAGTCACAGATACGCAGTATTTT. This sequence encodes CSAPKQGGVTDTQYF.

This clonotype was detected once. The chain links TRBV29-1 to TRBJ2-5, with TRBD1 matching 9 bases. With 6 bases clipped from V and 5 bases from J, the junction kept 10 bases outside the gene matches. There are 14 residues in the CDR3. Germline V lookup: CDR1 SQVTM, CDR2 ANQGSEA. The CDR3 DNA reads as TGCAGCGTGGTAGGGACAGGGTGGCAGGAGACCCAGTACTTC. It is translated as CSVVGTGWQETQYF.

The chain recombines TRBV6-1 with TRBJ2-7; D gene uncertain. The V gene's germline CDR1 is MNHNS and CDR2 SASEGT. V was clipped by 6 bases and J by 0 bases, with 12 bases between them. This CDR3 comprises 14 residues. CDR3 amino acids: CASRESGTSYEQYF. The CDR3, as DNA: TGTGCCAGCAGGGAATCTGGTACCTCCTACGAGCAGTACTTC.

The chain has TRBV7-8 and TRBJ2-1, with TRBD2 as a possible D gene (6 bases). The CDR3 is 17 amino acids. CDR1 and CDR2 (germline): SGHVS, FQNEAQ. The V and J ends lost 5 bases and 5 bases respectively, with 22 bases between them. The CDR3 reads CASSPGVSGFGNNEQFF. The CDR3 nucleotides are TGTGCCAGCAGCCCGGGGGTTTCCGGGTTCGGAAACAATGAGCAGTTCTTC.

J is TRBJ2-7 and V is TRBV20-1, with a possible D match to TRBD1 (5 bases). Trimming removed 6 bases from V and 6 bases from J, with 21 bases in between. This CDR3 is built from 14 residues. Looked up from germline, CDR1 is DFQATT and CDR2 is SNEGSKA (reference sequence). The CDR3 region is CSANGVEGASEQYF. The DNA of the CDR3 is TGCAGTGCCAATGGTGTGGAAGGGGCCTCCGAGCAGTACTTC.

This clonotype was counted only a few times. This rearrangement joins TRBV12-3 or TRBV12-4 to TRBJ2-7; 13 bases are a match to TRBD2. V was pared by 6 bases and J by 0 bases, with 2 bases of the junction left unmatched. CDR3 length: 15 amino acids. CDR3 DNA: TGTGCCAGCAGACGGACTAGCGGGAGCTCCTACGAGCAGTACTTC. Its protein is CASRRTSGSSYEQYF.

The chain recombines TRBV20-1 with TRBJ1-5; tentative D call: TRBD1 (5 bases). The germline V gene encodes CDR1 DFQATT and CDR2 SNEGSKA (reference sequence). V shed 0 bases and J shed 7 bases, with 16 bases lying between them. The length of the CDR3 is 15 residues. CDR3 region: CSARELGGEGQPQHF. CDR3 nucleotides: TGCAGTGCTAGAGAATTGGGGGGAGAGGGCCAGCCCCAGCATTTT.

The V call is TRBV6-5, the J call TRBJ1-1; D is ambiguous. The CDR3 consists of 13 residues. Looked up from germline, CDR1 is MNHEY and CDR2 is SVGAGI. The V end lost 7 bases, the J end lost 0 bases, and 9 bases lay between the germline ends. In nucleotides, the CDR3 is TGTGCCAGCACCAATCCAGTGAACACTGAAGCTTTCTTT. This encodes CASTNPVNTEAFF.

The CDR3 nucleotides are TGTGCCAGCTCGAAAGTAGGGCGGTCGGGCTACACCTTC. Translated, it gives CASSKVGRSGYTF. The rearrangement links TRBV12-3 or TRBV12-4 to TRBJ1-2, with unresolved D. The CDR3 consists of 13 residues. The V and J ends lost 8 bases and 8 bases respectively, with 18 bases between them.

In this sample, this clonotype turned up once. The V call is TRBV10-2, the J call TRBJ2-7, with 8 bases that match TRBD1. The J call may be faulty, since TRBJ2-5 better matches the DNA end. The CDR3 has 14 residues. CDR1 and CDR2 (germline): WSHSY, SAAADI. The CDR3 sequence: CASNGNTGGETQYF. In DNA, the CDR3 is TGCGCCAGCAACGGAAACACAGGGGGAGAGACCCAGTACTTC.

The CDR3 DNA follows: TGTGCCAGCTCACCCACAGGGGGGCAAGATACGCAGTATTTT. It yields the protein CASSPTGGQDTQYF. V gene TRBV18 combines with J gene TRBJ2-3; 8 bases are shared with TRBD1. Germline lookup yields CDR1 KGHSH and CDR2 LQKENI. V shed 3 bases and J 5 bases; nucleotides not matched to a gene: 4. This CDR3 spans 14 amino acids.

This clonotype was seen a few times. The chain employs TRBV20-1 and TRBJ2-1; 10 nucleotides match TRBD1. Germline V gene data show CDR1 as DFQATT and CDR2 as SNEGSKA (reference sequence). This CDR3 comprises 18 residues. V was clipped by 0 bases and J by 7 bases; unmatched bases: 15. The CDR3 reads CSARDLYAVGQGRNEQFF. CDR3 nucleotide sequence: TGCAGTGCTAGAGATCTTTACGCGGTGGGACAGGGGCGTAATGAGCAGTTCTTC.

The chain couples TRBV12-3 or TRBV12-4 to TRBJ2-4; D possibly corresponds to TRBD2 (6 bases). With the DNA end fitting TRBJ2-5 better, the J assignment may be wrong. The CDR3 has 16 amino acids. The CDR3 sequence is CASSLGAWEVTETQYF. The DNA of the CDR3 is TGTGCCAGCAGTTTAGGGGCGTGGGAGGTAACGGAGACCCAGTACTTC.

In its sample, this clonotype was seen a few times. The chain employs TRBV11-2 and TRBJ1-6, with D possibly matching TRBD1 (5 bases). The CDR3 runs 16 residues. V was shortened by 3 bases and J by 10 bases, with 19 bases between the two germline ends. Germline CDR1 is SGHAT and CDR2 is FQNNGV. Here the CDR3 reads CASSFLWGRRGSPLHF. The CDR3 DNA follows: TGTGCCAGCAGCTTCCTTTGGGGACGACGGGGCTCACCCCTCCACTTT. Full variable domain (outside the CDR3, taken from reference TRBV11-2 and TRBJ1-6): EAGVAQSPRYKIIEKRQSVAFWCNPISGHATLYWYQQILGQGPKLLIQFQNNGVVDDSQLPKDRFSAERLKGVDSTLKIQPAKLEDSAVYLCASSFLWGRRGSPLHFGNGTRLTVT.